Shown below are 27 T cell receptor beta chains from a single sample sequenced in a study of spatial heterogeneity in lung cancer. Overall study results and limits: Counts of expanded intratumoral alpha and beta TCRs tracked tumor mutation counts.

As for time point: sample taken at primary tumor resection. TCRdb processed the 5' RACE reads anew with MiXCR; each CDR3 protein has one entry. The table includes about 6,000 distinct CDR3 sequences, 7.5% to 9.5% detected once. These receptors' targets are unknown. The sample here was lung tumor tissue, taken at surgery. The receptors stem from a female donor with early-stage non-small cell lung cancer.

J is TRBJ1-5 and V is TRBV2, with 9 bases lining up with TRBD1. The CDR3 is made up of 15 amino acids. The germline V gene has CDR1 SNHLY and CDR2 FYNNEI. V shed 6 bases, J shed 1 base, and the junction held 4 bases outside the gene matches. The DNA for the CDR3 is TGTGCCAGCAGCCCACAGGGGGCGAGCAATCAGCCCCAGCATTTT. It encodes CASSPQGASNQPQHF.

This clonotype was observed a handful of times. The V gene is TRBV6-5, the J gene TRBJ2-2; D is unresolved. Deletions cut 1 base from V and 8 bases from J, with 2 bases between. CDR3 length equals 11 residues. Germline V gene data show CDR1 as MNHEY and CDR2 as SVGAGI. The CDR3 here is CASSYYGELFF. DNA for the CDR3: TGTGCCAGCAGTTACTATGGGGAGCTGTTTTTT.

By share, this clonotype counts as medium-sized (0.01 to 0.1%). The V gene is TRBV6-5, the J gene TRBJ1-2; 9 bases are shared with TRBD1. This CDR3 comprises 15 residues. V gave up 5 bases and J gave up 2 bases; unmatched junction bases: 6. Germline V CDR1 and CDR2: MNHEY, SVGAGI. CDR3 region: CASSKPGTGNYGYTF. The DNA for the CDR3 is TGTGCCAGCAGTAAACCCGGGACAGGGAACTATGGCTACACCTTC.

This clonotype has more than one count but fewer than ten. The V gene is TRBV28, the J gene TRBJ1-1; D is possibly TRBD1 (5 bases). The CDR3 sequence is 17 residues long. CDR1 and CDR2 from the germline V gene are MDHEN and SYDVKM. Trimming left V 1 base short and J 0 bases short, with 15 bases between. As DNA, the CDR3 is TGTGCCAGCAGTTTATCGGGGTGGGACTACATGAACACTGAAGCTTTCTTT. Protein product: CASSLSGWDYMNTEAFF.

This clonotype rates as medium-sized. V and J are TRBV3-1 and TRBJ2-4; D uncertain. The CDR3 spans 12 residues. Trimming stripped 1 base from V and 5 bases from J, with 3 bases between. CDR1 is LGHDT and CDR2 is YNNKEL in the germline V gene (reference sequence). Here the CDR3 reads CASSQAENIQYF. The CDR3 DNA sequence: TGTGCCAGCAGCCAAGCTGAAAACATTCAGTACTTC.

Many counts were recorded for this clonotype. CDR3 sequence reads: CASGPTESNQPQHF. The CDR3 nucleotides read TGTGCCAGTGGACCGACAGAGAGCAATCAGCCCCAGCATTTT. The rearrangement uses TRBV6-6 and TRBJ1-5, with a possible D match to TRBD1 (5 bases). Germline V gives CDR1 MNHNY, CDR2 SVGAGI (reference sequence). V lost 9 bases to trimming and J lost 1 base, with 13 bases between them. The CDR3 extends over 14 amino acids.

This clonotype was recorded at least ten times. The chain joins TRBV14 to TRBJ2-5, with D perhaps TRBD2 (5 bases). CDR1 is SGHDN, CDR2 FVKESK, per germline. The CDR3 totals 18 residues. The V gene lost 1 base and the J gene lost 7 bases, with 25 bases spanning the gap. The CDR3 DNA reads TGTGCCAGCAGCCAAGGAGAGGAGACCCCGGGGAAAGAGAGGACCCAGTACTTC. It is translated as CASSQGEETPGKERTQYF.

This clonotype was seen at least ten times. The rearrangement links TRBV6-2 or TRBV6-3 to TRBJ1-5; D uncertain. This CDR3 has 13 residues. The germline V gene has CDR1 MNHEY and CDR2 SVGEGT. Deletions cut 0 bases from V and 6 bases from J, with 6 bases between. As DNA, the CDR3 is TGTGCCAGCAGTTACTCGACAAGTCAGCCCCAGCATTTT. Translation gives CASSYSTSQPQHF.

This clonotype came up many times. The chain uses TRBV4-1 and TRBJ2-1; 13 bases align to TRBD2. There are 16 residues in the CDR3. V lost 2 bases to trimming and J lost 8 bases; unmatched junction nucleotides: 6. Germline V gene sequence: CDR1 MGHRA, CDR2 YSYEKL. The CDR3 spells CASSQLEGLAGHEQFF. CDR3 nucleotide sequence: TGCGCCAGCAGCCAATTAGAGGGACTAGCGGGACATGAGCAGTTCTTC.

This clonotype is categorized as large (0.1 to 1%). The chain employs TRBV20-1 and TRBJ2-3; TRBD2 matches at 7 bases. Germline V gives CDR1 DFQATT, CDR2 SNEGSKA (reference sequence). The CDR3 loop spans 13 amino acids. V trimming: 5 bases; J trimming: 1 base; junction bases outside the gene matches: 3. This chain's CDR3 is CSAHSGRTDTQYF. The CDR3 DNA reads TGCAGTGCTCATAGCGGGCGCACAGATACGCAGTATTTT.

This clonotype has more than one count but fewer than ten. CDR3 bases: TGCAGTGCGACCGGGACTAGCGGGGTTCCGCAAGAGACCCAGTACTTC. Translation: CSATGTSGVPQETQYF. This sequence joins TRBV20-1 and TRBJ2-5; 13 bases map to TRBD2. From germline, CDR1 is DFQATT and CDR2 SNEGSKA (reference sequence). CDR3 size: 16 residues. V was clipped by 6 bases and J by 2 bases; unmatched bases: 9.

The J gene is TRBJ2-3, the V gene TRBV10-2; D assignment may be TRBD1 or TRBD2 (5 bases each). The germline V and J ends were trimmed by 4 bases and 14 bases, with 19 bases remaining between them. There are 13 residues in the CDR3. Germline assignment: CDR1 WSHSY and CDR2 SAAADI. The CDR3 region is CASSANRDRPWYF. The CDR3 nucleotides are TGCGCCAGCAGTGCCAACCGGGACCGACCCTGGTATTTT.

Judged by abundance, this clonotype is medium-sized. The chain has TRBV11-2 and TRBJ1-1; no clear D gene. The CDR3 runs 16 residues. The V gene lost 2 bases and the J gene lost 2 bases, with 15 bases spanning the gap. Germline-derived CDR1 and CDR2 are SGHAT and FQNNGV. In nucleotides, the CDR3 is TGTGCCAGCAGCTTAAAGTTGCAGAAGAGTAACACTGAAGCTTTCTTT. It translates to CASSLKLQKSNTEAFF.

This clonotype was observed many times. This sequence joins TRBV7-9 and TRBJ1-1, with D possibly TRBD1 on 6 matching bases. This CDR3 spans 17 amino acids. V gave up 5 bases and J gave up 0 bases, with 19 bases separating them. Germline V gives CDR1 SEHNR, CDR2 FQNEAQ (reference sequence). This chain's CDR3 is CASSNRVSAGLNTEAFF. CDR3 in DNA: TGTGCCAGCAGCAACAGGGTTTCCGCAGGGTTGAACACTGAAGCTTTCTTT.

This clonotype was counted ten times or more. The chain is built from TRBV6-1 and TRBJ2-5; 9 bases fit TRBD1. Germline lookup yields CDR1 MNHNS and CDR2 SASEGT. The CDR3 spans 15 residues. The V and J ends lost 0 bases and 9 bases, in that order; junction bases with no gene match: 8. CDR3 amino acids: CASSEAGQGITAQYF. The CDR3 nucleotides are TGTGCCAGCAGTGAAGCGGGACAGGGCATCACGGCCCAGTACTTC.

This clonotype was found many times. The chain uses TRBV29-1 and TRBJ2-5; D not certain. The CDR3 is 12 residues long. Germline CDR1 and CDR2: SQVTM and ANQGSEA. V was clipped by 8 bases and J by 1 base, with 11 bases between them. The CDR3 sequence is CSTYRSQETQYF. CDR3 DNA: TGCAGCACCTACAGATCCCAAGAGACCCAGTACTTC.

This sequence joins TRBV6-6 and TRBJ2-3, with 10 bases matching TRBD2. The CDR3 sequence is 16 residues long. CDR1 MNHNY and CDR2 SVGAGI come from the germline V gene (reference sequence). V was clipped by 2 bases and J by 6 bases; unmatched bases: 8. The CDR3 DNA sequence: TGTGCCAGCAGTTACGAAGCGGGGGGGAGCAAGGATACGCAGTATTTT. The encoded protein is CASSYEAGGSKDTQYF.

By sample fraction, this clonotype is medium-sized. The chain uses TRBV12-3 or TRBV12-4 and TRBJ1-2; maybe TRBD1 (5 bases). Trimming shortened V by 3 bases and J by 7 bases, and 6 bases separated the two germline ends. The CDR3 runs to 11 residues. The CDR3 reads CASSFGGGYTF. DNA for the CDR3: TGTGCCAGCAGTTTCGGGGGTGGCTACACCTTC.

Within the sample, this clonotype is medium-sized. The chain uses TRBV6-2 or TRBV6-3 and TRBJ1-1; D gene uncertain. The germline CDR1 and CDR2 sequences are MNHEY and SVGEGT. The CDR3 consists of 13 residues. With 4 bases removed from V and 0 bases from J, the gap between germline ends came to 6 bases. CDR3 nucleotide sequence: TGTGCCAGCAGTTTGGACGTGAACACTGAAGCTTTCTTT. Translating it yields CASSLDVNTEAFF.

By share, this clonotype counts as medium-sized. This chain connects TRBV6-2 or TRBV6-3 to TRBJ1-1, with a weak D call TRBD1 (5 bases). The ends were cut back, 6 bases at V and 3 bases at J, with 8 bases in the middle. The CDR3 covers 12 residues. Germline V gives CDR1 MNHEY, CDR2 SVGEGT. The CDR3 DNA follows: TGTGCCAGCAGGGAGGGACACACTGAAGCTTTCTTT. Protein: CASREGHTEAFF.

In its sample, this clonotype ranks as medium-sized. J is TRBJ1-1 and V is TRBV6-5; possibly TRBD1 for D (5 bases). The CDR3 covers 13 residues. Between the trimmed V and J ends, which lost 6 bases and 3 bases, there was a span of 11 bases. CDR1 is MNHEY and CDR2 is SVGAGI in the germline V gene. The CDR3 loop is CASSRQFYTEAFF. Here the CDR3 DNA reads TGTGCCAGCAGCAGACAGTTCTACACTGAAGCTTTCTTT.

By frequency in the sample, this clonotype is medium-sized. The gene calls are TRBV7-6 and TRBJ2-5; D is unclear. The germline V gene encodes CDR1 SGHVS and CDR2 FNYEAQ. CDR3 size: 12 residues. Trimming stripped 5 bases from V and 5 bases from J, with 9 bases between. CDR3 nucleotides: TGTGCCAGCAGCGCCGTCGGGGAGACCCAGTACTTC. Amino acid sequence: CASSAVGETQYF.

In its sample, this clonotype was seen a few times. This chain links TRBV6-5 with TRBJ1-6; D call uncertain. This CDR3 comprises 15 residues. Germline V CDR1 and CDR2: MNHEY, SVGAGI. V gave up 0 bases and J gave up 7 bases, with 10 bases separating them. CDR3 in DNA: TGTGCCAGCAGTTACTCGTCCAGTGGAAATTCACCCCTCCACTTT. It yields the protein CASSYSSSGNSPLHF.

This clonotype has at least ten counts. The chain recombines TRBV2 with TRBJ2-7; 10 bases align to TRBD1. The germline gives CDR1 SNHLY, CDR2 FYNNEI. V trimming: 6 bases; J trimming: 6 bases; junction bases outside the gene matches: 8. The CDR3 consists of 14 residues. The CDR3 is CASRGTGAGFEQYF. CDR3 coding DNA: TGTGCCAGCAGAGGGACAGGGGCAGGATTCGAGCAGTACTTC.

The genes are TRBV6-5 and TRBJ1-3, with TRBD1 as a possible D gene (5 bases). This CDR3 comprises 15 residues. Germline CDR1 and CDR2: MNHEY and SVGAGI. Deletions cut 6 bases from V and 4 bases from J, with 16 bases between. CDR3 nucleotides: TGTGCCAGCAGCCTCTGGGGGGGTACGGGAAACACCATATATTTT. It specifies CASSLWGGTGNTIYF.

The chain links TRBV6-1 to TRBJ2-1, with a weak D call TRBD1 (5 bases). Trimming left V 5 bases short and J 0 bases short, with 14 bases between. The CDR3 is made up of 16 amino acids. Germline CDR1 is MNHNS and CDR2 is SASEGT. For the CDR3, the DNA is TGTGCCAGCAGTTTTAGACAGATGAGCTCCTACAATGAGCAGTTCTTC. Translation gives CASSFRQMSSYNEQFF.

This clonotype is labeled as medium-sized (0.01 to 0.1%). The chain recombines TRBV10-3 with TRBJ2-6; D ambiguous. Trimming stripped 6 bases from V and 0 bases from J, with 6 bases between. The CDR3 runs to 14 residues. Germline values: CDR1 ENHRY, CDR2 SYGVKD. The CDR3 nucleotides are TGTGCCATCAGGGAGAGCTCTGGGGCCAACGTCCTGACTTTC. Translating it yields CAIRESSGANVLTF.